A single sample gave rise to the 5 T cell receptor beta chains below, sequenced in a study of brain T cells in children with intractable seizures. Generated by immunoSEQ multiplex PCR, the TCRdb table keeps only in-frame clones and is missing some. The sample contains 110,000 or so clones, 90% to 95% of which appear only once. The material was peripheral blood, obtained at surgery. The receptors were gathered from a boy younger than two with hemimegalencephaly and intractable seizures.

V is TRBV28 and J is TRBJ2-7; no firm D call. This CDR3 is built from 13 residues. Germline V gene sequence: CDR1 MDHEN, CDR2 SYDVKM. Trimming left V 6 bases short and J 0 bases short, with 9 bases between. The DNA for the CDR3 is TGTGCCAGCAGAAGTAGTCCCTCCTACGAGCAGTACTTC. Translation gives CASRSSPSYEQYF.

The gene calls are TRBV7-3 and TRBJ2-3; possibly TRBD2 for D (6 bases). V lost 1 base and J 2 bases, leaving 13 bases between the germline ends. CDR3 length: 16 residues. Germline lookup yields CDR1 SGHTA and CDR2 FQGTGA. CDR3 sequence: CASSLMGGEPTDTQYF. The CDR3 region has the DNA TGTGCCAGCAGCTTAATGGGGGGAGAGCCCACAGATACGCAGTATTTT.

The chain uses TRBV5-6 and TRBJ2-3; D not resolved. V was shortened by 2 bases and J by 3 bases, with 7 bases between the two germline ends. The CDR3 consists of 13 residues. Germline loops: CDR1 SGHDT, CDR2 YYEEEE. CDR3 nucleotides: TGTGCCAGCAGCTTTGAAGGGACAGATACGCAGTATTTT. It yields the protein CASSFEGTDTQYF. Supplemented by reference TRBV5-6 and TRBJ2-3, the full variable domain reads DAGVTQSPTHLIKTRGQQVTLRCSPKSGHDTVSWYQQALGQGPQFIFQYYEEEERQRGNFPDRFSGHQFPNYSSELNVNALLLGDSALYLCASSFEGTDTQYFGPGTRLTVL.

This sequence joins TRBV4-1 and TRBJ2-5; D is ambiguous. This CDR3 comprises 14 residues. Trimming removed 4 bases from V and 2 bases from J, with 11 bases in between. Germline CDR1 reads MGHRA; CDR2 reads YSYEKL. The CDR3 loop reads CASSPRELQETQYF. In nucleotides, the CDR3 is TGCGCCAGCAGCCCTAGAGAACTACAAGAGACCCAGTACTTC.

This clone occurred once. The chain combines TRBV7-2 with TRBJ2-3; TRBD2 agrees at 7 bases. The CDR3 spans 14 residues. V lost 6 bases, J lost 0 bases, and 3 bases stayed unmatched. Germline values: CDR1 SGHTA, CDR2 FQGNSA. Written as DNA, the CDR3 is TGTGCCAGCAGGAAAGCGGGGAGCACAGATACGCAGTATTTT. This sequence encodes CASRKAGSTDTQYF.